This passage covers 8 T cell receptor beta chains from one sample sequenced in a study of response to subunit inactivated influenza vaccine (dated by TCRdb to 2016 to 2019). Library preparation used RT-PCR. These reads were obtained on an Illumina HiSeq 2500. TCRdb trimmed the raw reads at Q25, called clones with MiXCR and kept productive beta chains. CDR3 protein sequences are deduplicated, and each keeps its most common genes and DNA. In this sample the table shows hundreds of thousands of distinct CDR3 sequences, around 9.9% of which occur a single time. The ten largest clones represent about an eighth of the sample. The time point label, as the study defines it: 40 to 45 days after influenza vaccine administration. The sequences come from PBMCs from blood, collected about 40 days after vaccination. Receptors were obtained from a man over 45 who received an inactivated influenza vaccine. Donor details come from another sample of the same person, matched by shared clones.

There are a few counts of this clonotype. The genes are TRBV10-2 and TRBJ2-1; weak D call: TRBD1 (5 bases). The V and J ends lost 4 bases and 4 bases respectively, with 11 bases between them. This CDR3 region has 14 residues. Germline CDR1 and CDR2: WSHSY and SAAADI. The CDR3 reads CASSANGHYNEQFF. Here the CDR3 DNA reads TGCGCCAGCAGTGCGAACGGACATTACAATGAGCAGTTCTTC.

This clonotype was observed at least ten times. The chain has TRBV3-1 and TRBJ1-6; D perhaps matches TRBD1 (6 bases). Germline V lookup: CDR1 LGHDT, CDR2 YNNKEL (reference sequence). V gave up 5 bases and J gave up 9 bases, with 14 bases separating them. The CDR3 extends over 14 amino acids. The CDR3 here is CASSSRQAGSPLHF. The CDR3 DNA follows: TGTGCCAGCAGCTCCCGACAGGCAGGTTCACCCCTCCACTTT.

The chain links TRBV20-1 to TRBJ2-5; D uncertain. V was shortened by 2 bases and J by 5 bases, with 21 bases between the two germline ends. Germline V CDR1 and CDR2: DFQATT, SNEGSKA (reference sequence). The length of the CDR3 is 16 residues. Here the CDR3 reads CSARSIEAPKAETQYF. DNA of the CDR3: TGCAGTGCTAGATCCATAGAGGCACCCAAGGCGGAGACCCAGTACTTC.

This clonotype was detected only a few times. The chain combines TRBV10-3 with TRBJ2-5; 8 bases are a match to TRBD1. CDR1 and CDR2 from the germline V gene are ENHRY and SYGVKD. Trimming took 6 bases from V and 4 from J; bases not matched to a gene: 10. The CDR3 is 15 amino acids. The CDR3, as DNA: TGTGCCATCAGGCTGGACAGGGAGAGGAGAGAGACCCAGTACTTC. Amino acid sequence: CAIRLDRERRETQYF.

The chain has TRBV4-3 and TRBJ2-2, with a tentative D call TRBD2 (6 bases). The V end was cut by 4 bases, the J end by 2 bases, with 14 bases between. The CDR3 loop spans 16 amino acids. CDR1 is LGHNA, CDR2 YSLEER, per germline. This chain's CDR3 is CASSPQPGVNTGELFF. CDR3 bases: TGCGCCAGCAGCCCACAACCGGGGGTCAACACCGGGGAGCTGTTTTTT.

In its sample, this clonotype was seen many times. In nucleotides, the CDR3 is TGTGCCAGCAGCTTAGGCCTAAATTCACCCCTCCACTTT. Amino acid sequence: CASSLGLNSPLHF. This chain uses TRBV7-2 with TRBJ1-6; no clear D gene. CDR1 SGHTA and CDR2 FQGNSA come from the germline V gene. This CDR3 has 13 amino acids. Deletions cut 1 base from V and 7 bases from J, with 5 bases between.

V usage is TRBV3-1 and J usage is TRBJ2-5; D might be TRBD1 (5 bases). Trimming left V 0 bases short and J 5 bases short, with 16 bases between. The length of the CDR3 is 16 residues. Per germline, CDR1 LGHDT and CDR2 YNNKEL (reference sequence). Here the CDR3 reads CASSQDLLRDWETQYF. The CDR3 bases are TGTGCCAGCAGCCAAGACCTCCTCAGGGATTGGGAGACCCAGTACTTC.

J is TRBJ2-3 and V is TRBV5-6, with D perhaps TRBD1 or TRBD2 (5 bases each). V lost 5 bases, J lost 4 bases, and 14 bases lay in between. Germline values: CDR1 SGHDT, CDR2 YYEEEE. The CDR3 sequence is 14 residues long. In DNA, the CDR3 is TGTGCCAGCAGAAGGGGACCGCCTTCAGATACGCAGTATTTT. This encodes CASRRGPPSDTQYF.